This TCR beta chain was identified in a study of response to subunit inactivated influenza vaccine. V was pared by 8 bases and J by 6 bases, with 9 bases between. Germline lookup yields CDR1 MNHEY and CDR2 SVGAGI. This CDR3 has 11 amino acids. General study findings and limits: The authors proposed limited new T cell recruitment per seasonal influenza vaccination.

In TCRdb, the RT-PCR reads were re-called with MiXCR into one record per CDR3 protein. Of more than 400,000 distinct CDR3 sequences in the sample, approximately 7.8% were seen once. On this clonotype: No antigen is known for it.

The chain joins TRBV6-5 to TRBJ2-3; no clear D gene. The sample was PBMCs from blood, taken around 2 years after vaccination. This receptor was obtained from a man between 50 and 70 years old who received an inactivated influenza vaccine. The CDR3, as DNA: TGTGCCAGCCACACCCGGGATACGCAGTATTTT. Translating it yields CASHTRDTQYF.